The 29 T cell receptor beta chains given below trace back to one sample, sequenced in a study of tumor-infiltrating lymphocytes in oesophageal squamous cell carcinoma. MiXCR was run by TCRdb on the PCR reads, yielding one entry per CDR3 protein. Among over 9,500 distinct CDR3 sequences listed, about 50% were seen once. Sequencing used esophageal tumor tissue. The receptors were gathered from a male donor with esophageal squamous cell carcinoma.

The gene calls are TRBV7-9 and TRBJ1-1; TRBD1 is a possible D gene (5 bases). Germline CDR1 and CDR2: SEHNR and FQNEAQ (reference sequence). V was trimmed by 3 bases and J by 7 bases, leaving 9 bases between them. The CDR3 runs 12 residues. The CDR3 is CASSLWDGEAFF. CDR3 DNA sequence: TGTGCCAGCAGCTTGTGGGACGGTGAAGCTTTCTTT.

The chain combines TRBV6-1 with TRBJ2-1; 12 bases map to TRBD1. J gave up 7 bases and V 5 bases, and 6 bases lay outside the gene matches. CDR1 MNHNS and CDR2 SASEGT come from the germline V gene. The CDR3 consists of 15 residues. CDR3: CASSPGTGGTNEQFF. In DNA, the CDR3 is TGTGCCAGCAGTCCCGGGACAGGGGGCACGAATGAGCAGTTCTTC.

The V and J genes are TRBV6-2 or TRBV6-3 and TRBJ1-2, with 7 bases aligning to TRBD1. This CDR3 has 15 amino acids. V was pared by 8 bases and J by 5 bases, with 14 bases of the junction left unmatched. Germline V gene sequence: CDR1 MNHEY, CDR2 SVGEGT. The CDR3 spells CASSPGQARLYGYTF. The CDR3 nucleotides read TGTGCCAGCTCCCCCGGACAGGCCCGATTGTATGGCTACACCTTC.

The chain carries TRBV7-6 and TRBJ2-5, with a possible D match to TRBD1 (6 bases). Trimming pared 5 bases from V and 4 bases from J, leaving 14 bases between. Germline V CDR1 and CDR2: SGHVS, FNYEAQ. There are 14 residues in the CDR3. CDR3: CASSRIQGIETQYF. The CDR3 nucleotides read TGTGCCAGCAGCCGGATACAGGGTATAGAGACCCAGTACTTC.

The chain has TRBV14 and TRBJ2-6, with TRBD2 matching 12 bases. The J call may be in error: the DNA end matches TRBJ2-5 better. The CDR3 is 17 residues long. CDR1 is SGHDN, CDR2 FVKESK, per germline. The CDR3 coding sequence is TGTGCCAGCAGCCAAGATGTCAGACTAGCGGGAGTGGAGACCCAGTACTTC. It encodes CASSQDVRLAGVETQYF.

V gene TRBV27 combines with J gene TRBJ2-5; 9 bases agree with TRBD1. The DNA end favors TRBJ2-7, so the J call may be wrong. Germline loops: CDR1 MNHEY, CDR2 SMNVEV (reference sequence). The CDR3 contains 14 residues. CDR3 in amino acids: CASSAGQGTHEQYF. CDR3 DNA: TGTGCCAGCAGTGCCGGACAGGGGACCCACGAGCAGTACTTC.

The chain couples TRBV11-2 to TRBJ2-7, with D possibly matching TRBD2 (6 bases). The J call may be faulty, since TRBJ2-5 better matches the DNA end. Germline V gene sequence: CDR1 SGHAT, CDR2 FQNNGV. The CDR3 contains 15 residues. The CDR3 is CASRGGSWAQETQYF. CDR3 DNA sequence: TGTGCCAGCAGAGGAGGGAGTTGGGCCCAAGAGACCCAGTACTTC.

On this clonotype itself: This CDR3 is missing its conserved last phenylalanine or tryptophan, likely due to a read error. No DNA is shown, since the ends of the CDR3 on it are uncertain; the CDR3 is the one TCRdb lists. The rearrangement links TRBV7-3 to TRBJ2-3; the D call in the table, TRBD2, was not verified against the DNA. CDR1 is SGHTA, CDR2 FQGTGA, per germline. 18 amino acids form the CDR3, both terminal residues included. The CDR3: CASSSRTSGKSYEQFFGA.

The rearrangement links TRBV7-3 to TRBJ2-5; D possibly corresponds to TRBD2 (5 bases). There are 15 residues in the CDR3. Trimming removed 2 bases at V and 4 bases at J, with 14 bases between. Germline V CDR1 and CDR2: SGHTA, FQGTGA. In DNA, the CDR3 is TGTGCCAGCAGCTTAGCGGGCCTTCTTGGAGAGACCCAGTACTTC. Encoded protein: CASSLAGLLGETQYF.

The CDR3 DNA reads as TGCGCCAGCAGCTTGCACCGCGGCGACAATGAGCAGTTCTTC. It translates to CASSLHRGDNEQFF. The genes are TRBV5-1 and TRBJ2-1; D not resolved. Trimming removed 1 base from V and 5 bases from J, with 10 bases in between. Germline V gene sequence: CDR1 SGHRS, CDR2 YFSETQ. The CDR3 has 14 residues.

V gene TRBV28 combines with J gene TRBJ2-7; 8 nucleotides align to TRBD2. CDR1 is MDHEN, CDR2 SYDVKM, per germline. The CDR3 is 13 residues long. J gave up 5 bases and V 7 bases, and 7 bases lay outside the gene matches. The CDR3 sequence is CASTPGGGHEQYF. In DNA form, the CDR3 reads TGTGCCAGCACCCCCGGGGGGGGACACGAGCAGTACTTC.

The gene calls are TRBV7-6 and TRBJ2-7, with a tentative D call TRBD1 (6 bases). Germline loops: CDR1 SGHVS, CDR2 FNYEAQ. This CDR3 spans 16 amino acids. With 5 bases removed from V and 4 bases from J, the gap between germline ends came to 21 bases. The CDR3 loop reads CASSLGGLDPIYEQYF. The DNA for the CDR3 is TGTGCCAGCAGCCTAGGGGGTCTAGACCCGATATACGAGCAGTACTTC.

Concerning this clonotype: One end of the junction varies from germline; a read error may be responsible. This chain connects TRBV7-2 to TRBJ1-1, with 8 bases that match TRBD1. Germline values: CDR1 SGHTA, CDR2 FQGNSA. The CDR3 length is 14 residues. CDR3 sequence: CASSFGTGPYEQYF. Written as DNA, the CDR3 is TGTGCCAGCAGCTTCGGGACAGGCCCCTACGAGCAGTACTTT.

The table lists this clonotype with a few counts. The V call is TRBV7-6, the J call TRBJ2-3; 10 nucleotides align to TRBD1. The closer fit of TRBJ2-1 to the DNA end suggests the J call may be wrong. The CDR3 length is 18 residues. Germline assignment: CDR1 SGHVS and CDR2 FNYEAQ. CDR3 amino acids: CASSSRPDRGQSYNEQFF. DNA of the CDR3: TGTGCCAGCAGCTCCAGGCCCGACAGGGGGCAGTCCTACAATGAGCAGTTCTTC.

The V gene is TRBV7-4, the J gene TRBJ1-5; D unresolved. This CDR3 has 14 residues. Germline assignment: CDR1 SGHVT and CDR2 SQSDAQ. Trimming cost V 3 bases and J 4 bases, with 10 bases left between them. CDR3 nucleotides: TGTGCCAGCAGCTTTAATGGGGAAAATCAGCCCCAGCATTTT. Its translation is CASSFNGENQPQHF. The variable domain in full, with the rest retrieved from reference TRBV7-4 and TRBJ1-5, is GAGVSQSPRYKVAKRGRDVALRCDSISGHVTLYWYRQTLGQGSEVLTYSQSDAQRDKSGRPSGRFSAERPERSVSTLKIQRTEQGDSAVYLCASSFNGENQPQHFGDGTRLSIL.

CDR3 nucleotides: TGTGCCAGCAGCTTAGATGAACAGGGAGAGACCCAGTACTTC. Encoded protein: CASSLDEQGETQYF. The genes are TRBV11-3 and TRBJ2-5; D might be TRBD1 (6 bases). V lost 0 bases to trimming and J lost 4 bases, with 9 bases between them. Germline V lookup: CDR1 SGHNT, CDR2 YENEEA. The CDR3 is 14 amino acids.

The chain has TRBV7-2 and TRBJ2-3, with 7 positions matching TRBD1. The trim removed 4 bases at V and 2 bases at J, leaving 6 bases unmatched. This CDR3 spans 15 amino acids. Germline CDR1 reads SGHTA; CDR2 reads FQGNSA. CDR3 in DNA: TGTGCCAGCAGCTCCCCGGACAGGCTCACAGATACGCAGTATTTT. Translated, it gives CASSSPDRLTDTQYF.

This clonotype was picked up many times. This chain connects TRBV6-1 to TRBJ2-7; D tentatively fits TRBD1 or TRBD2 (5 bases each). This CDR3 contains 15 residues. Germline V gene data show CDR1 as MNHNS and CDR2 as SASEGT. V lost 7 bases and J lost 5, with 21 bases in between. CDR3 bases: TGTGCCAGCACGGACAATACGGGACGGGGCGACGAGCAGTACTTC. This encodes CASTDNTGRGDEQYF.

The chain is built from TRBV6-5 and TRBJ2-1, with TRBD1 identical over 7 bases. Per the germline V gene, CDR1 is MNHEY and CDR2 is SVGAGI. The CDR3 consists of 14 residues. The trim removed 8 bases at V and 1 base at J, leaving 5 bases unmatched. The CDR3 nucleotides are TGTGCCAGCCAGGGACAGACTTCCTACAATGAGCAGTTCTTC. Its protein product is CASQGQTSYNEQFF.

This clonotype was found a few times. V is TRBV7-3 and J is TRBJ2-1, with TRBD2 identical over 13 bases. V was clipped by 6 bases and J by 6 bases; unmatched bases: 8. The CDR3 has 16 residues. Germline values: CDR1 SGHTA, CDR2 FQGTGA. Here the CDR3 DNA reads TGTGCCAGCAGTCTACGGGGACTAGCGGGATTCAATGAGCAGTTCTTC. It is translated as CASSLRGLAGFNEQFF.

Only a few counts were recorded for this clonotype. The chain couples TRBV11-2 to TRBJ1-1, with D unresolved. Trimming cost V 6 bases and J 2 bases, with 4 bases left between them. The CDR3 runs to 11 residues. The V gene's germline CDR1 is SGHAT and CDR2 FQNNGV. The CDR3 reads CASRLNTEAFF. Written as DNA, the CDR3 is TGTGCCAGCAGACTTAACACTGAAGCTTTCTTT. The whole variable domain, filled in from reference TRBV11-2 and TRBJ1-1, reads EAGVAQSPRYKIIEKRQSVAFWCNPISGHATLYWYQQILGQGPKLLIQFQNNGVVDDSQLPKDRFSAERLKGVDSTLKIQPAKLEDSAVYLCASRLNTEAFFGQGTRLTVV.

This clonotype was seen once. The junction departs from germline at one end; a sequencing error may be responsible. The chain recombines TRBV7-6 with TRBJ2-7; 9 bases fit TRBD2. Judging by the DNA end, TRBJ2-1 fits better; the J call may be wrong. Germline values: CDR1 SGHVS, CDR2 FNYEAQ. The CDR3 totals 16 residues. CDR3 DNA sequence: TGTGCTAGCAGTCCGATCGGACTAGCGCCTAACAATGAGCAGTTCTTC. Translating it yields CASSPIGLAPNNEQFF.

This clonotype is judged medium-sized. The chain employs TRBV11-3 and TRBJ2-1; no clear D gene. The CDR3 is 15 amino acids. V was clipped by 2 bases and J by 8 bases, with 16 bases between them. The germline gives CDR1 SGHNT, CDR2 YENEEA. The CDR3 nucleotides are TGTGCCAGCAGCTTACAGCGCAGTAAAGGCGATGAGCAGTTCTTC. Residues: CASSLQRSKGDEQFF.

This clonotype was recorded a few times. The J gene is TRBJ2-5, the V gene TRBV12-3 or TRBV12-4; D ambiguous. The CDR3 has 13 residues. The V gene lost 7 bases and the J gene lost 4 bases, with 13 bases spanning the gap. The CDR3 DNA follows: TGTGCCAGCATGCGGTTCTTAGGAGAGACCCAGTACTTC. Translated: CASMRFLGETQYF.

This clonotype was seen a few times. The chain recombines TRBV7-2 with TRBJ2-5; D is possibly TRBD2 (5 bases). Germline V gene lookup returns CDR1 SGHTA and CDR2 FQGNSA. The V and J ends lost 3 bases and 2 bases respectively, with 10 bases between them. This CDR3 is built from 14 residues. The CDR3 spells CASSFAGLQETQYF. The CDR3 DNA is TGTGCCAGCAGCTTCGCAGGACTGCAAGAGACCCAGTACTTC.

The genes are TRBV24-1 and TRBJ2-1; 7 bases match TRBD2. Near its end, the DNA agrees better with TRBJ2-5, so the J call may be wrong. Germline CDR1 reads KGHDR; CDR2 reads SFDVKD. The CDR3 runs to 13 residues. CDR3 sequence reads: CATSTSPSETQYF. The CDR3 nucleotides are TGTGCCACGTCGACTAGCCCTTCGGAGACCCAGTACTTC.

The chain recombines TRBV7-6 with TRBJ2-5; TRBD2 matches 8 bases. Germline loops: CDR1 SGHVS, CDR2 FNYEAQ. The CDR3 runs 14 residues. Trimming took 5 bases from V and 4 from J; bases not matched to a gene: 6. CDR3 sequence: CASSLTGTRETQYF. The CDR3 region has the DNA TGTGCCAGCAGCCTTACAGGGACTAGAGAGACCCAGTACTTC.

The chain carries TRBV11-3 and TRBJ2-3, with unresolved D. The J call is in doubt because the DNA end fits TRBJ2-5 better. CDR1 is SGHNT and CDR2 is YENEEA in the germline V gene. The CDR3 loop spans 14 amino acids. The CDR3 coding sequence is TGTGCCAGCAGCTCCCCAAGCGTTCGAGAGACCCAGTACTTC. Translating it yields CASSSPSVRETQYF.

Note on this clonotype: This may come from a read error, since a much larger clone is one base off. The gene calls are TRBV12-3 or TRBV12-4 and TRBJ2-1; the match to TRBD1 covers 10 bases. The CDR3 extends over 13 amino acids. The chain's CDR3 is CASSDRGRGGYAF. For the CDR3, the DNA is TGTGCCAGCAGCGACAGGGGGCGTGGTGGCTACGCCTTC.